A single sample gave rise to the 25 T cell receptor beta chains below, sequenced in a study of persistence of HIV-infected CD4 T cells. Cells were stimulated with overlapping HIV-1 Gag 15-mer peptides. Memory cells lacking CD40L and CD69 with high CD45RO were sorted. These receptors have no known antigen. This was the immunoSEQ version 4 assay in survey mode. Produced via immunoSEQ multiplex PCR; TCRdb's table is partial and in-frame only. The sample includes about 43,000 clones, roughly 74% of them seen just once. The sample in question was CD4+ T cells sorted from PBMCs after roughly 17-hour stimulation, obtained from a patient who received antiretroviral therapy. Receptors originate from an adult man with HIV who was CMV-seropositive.

The chain recombines TRBV19 with TRBJ1-3; TRBD1 agrees at 7 bases. V was clipped by 5 bases and J by 7 bases; unmatched bases: 17. The germline V gene encodes CDR1 LNHDA and CDR2 SQIVND (reference sequence). The CDR3 length is 17 residues. CDR3 nucleotides: TGTGCCAGTAGTCTCCTATCACAGACAGGGAGAGGGAACACCATATATTTT. It is translated as CASSLLSQTGRGNTIYF.

The J gene is TRBJ2-3, the V gene TRBV7-6, with D possibly TRBD1 on 6 matching bases. Germline V gene lookup returns CDR1 SGHVS and CDR2 FNYEAQ. The CDR3 is 18 residues long. V was shortened by 1 base and J by 5 bases, with 22 bases between the two germline ends. CDR3 DNA sequence: TGTGCCAGCAGCTTAGTTGGAGGACAGACCCCCTCGGGAGATACGCAGTATTTT. Protein sequence: CASSLVGGQTPSGDTQYF.

The chain joins TRBV14 to TRBJ2-1; D tentatively fits TRBD1 or TRBD2 (6 bases each). The CDR3 runs 14 residues. Germline lookup yields CDR1 SGHDN and CDR2 FVKESK. Trimming removed 4 bases at V and 9 bases at J, with 16 bases between. CDR3 nucleotides: TGTGCCAGCAGCCCCCAAGGGGGGTTCGGTGAGCAGTTCTTC. Protein: CASSPQGGFGEQFF.

V is TRBV12-3 or TRBV12-4 and J is TRBJ1-6; 7 nucleotides line up with TRBD1. This CDR3 region has 13 residues. V lost 6 bases and J lost 10; bases outside the gene matches: 6. The CDR3 DNA follows: TGTGCCAGCAGCCTTGACAGGGACTCACCCCTCCACTTT. Translation: CASSLDRDSPLHF.

The chain uses TRBV2 and TRBJ1-2, with a weak D call TRBD1 (5 bases). The germline gives CDR1 SNHLY, CDR2 FYNNEI. The ends were cut back, 2 bases at V and 4 bases at J, with 8 bases in the middle. The CDR3 totals 13 residues. The CDR3 here is CASSEQGPYGYTF. The CDR3 region has the DNA TGTGCCAGCAGTGAACAGGGCCCCTATGGCTACACCTTC.

The chain recombines TRBV30 with TRBJ1-1; D perhaps matches TRBD1 (6 bases). Looked up from germline, CDR1 is GTSNPN and CDR2 is SVGIG (reference sequence). V lost 3 bases, J lost 0 bases, and 11 bases lay in between. The CDR3 is 14 amino acids. The CDR3 region is CAWRRRTVNTEAFF. For the CDR3, the DNA is TGTGCCTGGAGGCGGCGGACAGTGAACACTGAAGCTTTCTTT.

DNA of the CDR3: TGTGCCAGCACCCCGAAAGGGACAGGGAACACCGGGGAGCTGTTTTTT. Encoded protein: CASTPKGTGNTGELFF. The chain has TRBV7-2 and TRBJ2-2; 8 nucleotides agree with TRBD1. The V gene end was trimmed by 7 bases and the J gene end by 1 base; junction bases not matched to a gene: 8. The length of the CDR3 is 16 residues. Germline CDR1 and CDR2: SGHTA and FQGNSA.

The chain has TRBV29-1 and TRBJ2-7; the D is unclear. The CDR3 is 11 amino acids. V was pared by 6 bases and J by 3 bases, with 9 bases between. Per germline, CDR1 SQVTM and CDR2 ANQGSEA. The CDR3 region has the DNA TGCAGCGTACTATCAATCTACGAGCAGTACTTC. Amino acids: CSVLSIYEQYF.

J is TRBJ1-2 and V is TRBV18; 9 nucleotides align to TRBD1. The CDR3 has 16 residues. Germline CDR1 and CDR2: KGHSH and LQKENI. V lost 2 bases and J lost 8; bases outside the gene matches: 12. The CDR3, as DNA: TGTGCCAGCTCACCAACAGGGGGCGTTTACGAGAGCGGCTACACCTTC. Translated, it gives CASSPTGGVYESGYTF.

There are a few counts of this clone. The V and J genes are TRBV2 and TRBJ2-2, with D tentatively TRBD1 (7 bases). V was trimmed by 3 bases and J by 2 bases, leaving 16 bases between them. CDR3 length: 17 residues. Germline CDR1 is SNHLY and CDR2 is FYNNEI. The CDR3 sequence: CASSEPRGTVNTGELFF. The CDR3 bases are TGTGCCAGCAGTGAGCCCCGGGGGACAGTTAACACCGGGGAGCTGTTTTTT.

The CDR3 DNA sequence: TGTGCCATCAGCGAAGGGTCCTTAGAAGCTTTCTTT. Protein sequence: CAISEGSLEAFF. The rearrangement links TRBV10-3 to TRBJ1-1, with D uncertain. Trimming took 6 bases from V and 8 from J, leaving 13 bases between them. CDR3 length: 12 amino acids. In germline, CDR1 is ENHRY, CDR2 SYGVKD.

The V gene is TRBV4-1, the J gene TRBJ1-2; D unclear. CDR3 length: 15 residues. Germline CDR1 reads MGHRA; CDR2 reads YSYEKL. V lost 0 bases, J lost 4 bases, and 12 bases lay in between. The CDR3 reads CASSQDYQFVYGYTF. The CDR3, as DNA: TGCGCCAGCAGCCAAGATTACCAGTTTGTCTATGGCTACACCTTC.

The V call is TRBV24-1, the J call TRBJ1-1; no clear D. Germline V gene lookup returns CDR1 KGHDR and CDR2 SFDVKD. The length of the CDR3 is 12 residues. Trimming removed 2 bases at V and 13 bases at J, with 13 bases between. The CDR3, as DNA: TGTGCCACCAGTGATTCCCCTTATACTTTTTTCTTT. This gives the protein CATSDSPYTFFF.

In its sample, this clone was seen once. This chain links TRBV7-2 with TRBJ1-3, with 7 bases that match TRBD1. With 5 bases clipped from V and 0 bases from J, the junction kept 7 bases outside the gene matches. This CDR3 is built from 16 residues. Germline values: CDR1 SGHTA, CDR2 FQGNSA. The CDR3 sequence: CASSQGGTVSGNTIYF. CDR3 nucleotide sequence: TGTGCCAGCAGCCAAGGGGGGACAGTCTCTGGAAACACCATATATTTT. The full variable domain, in which reference TRBV7-2 and TRBJ1-3 provide the parts outside the CDR3, is GAGVSQSPSNKVTEKGKDVELRCDPISGHTALYWYRQSLGQGLEFLIYFQGNSAPDKSGLPSDRFSAERTGGSVSTLTIQRTQQEDSAVYLCASSQGGTVSGNTIYFGEGSWLTVV.

This clone was counted a few times. This rearrangement joins TRBV4-2 to TRBJ2-3, with D tentatively TRBD1 (5 bases). Between the trimmed V and J ends, which lost 0 bases and 5 bases, there was a span of 12 bases. The germline V gene encodes CDR1 LGHNA and CDR2 YNFKEQ. This CDR3 spans 15 amino acids. The CDR3 here is CASSQDKGAEDTQYF. In nucleotides, the CDR3 is TGTGCCAGCAGCCAAGATAAAGGGGCTGAAGATACGCAGTATTTT.

J is TRBJ2-7 and V is TRBV4-1, with 10 bases matching TRBD1. Germline loops: CDR1 MGHRA, CDR2 YSYEKL. The CDR3 length is 15 residues. V shed 0 bases and J 4 bases; nucleotides not matched to a gene: 3. CDR3 loop: CASSQDWTGGYEQYF. The DNA of the CDR3 is TGCGCCAGCAGCCAAGATTGGACAGGGGGGTACGAGCAGTACTTC.

The chain joins TRBV9 to TRBJ2-4; 11 bases line up with TRBD1. Germline CDR1 SGDLS, CDR2 YYNGEE. This CDR3 contains 15 residues. V trimming: 3 bases; J trimming: 8 bases; junction bases outside the gene matches: 7. CDR3: CASSDRTGGLDIQYF. CDR3 nucleotides: TGTGCCAGCAGCGACCGGACAGGGGGCTTGGACATTCAGTACTTC.

The rearrangement uses TRBV19 and TRBJ2-3; 7 positions match TRBD2. The CDR3 contains 16 residues. With 2 bases clipped from V and 1 base from J, the junction kept 6 bases outside the gene matches. Per germline, CDR1 LNHDA and CDR2 SQIVND (reference sequence). This CDR3 reads CASSIYPSGGTDTQYF. CDR3 sequence (DNA): TGTGCCAGTAGTATATACCCCAGCGGGGGCACAGATACGCAGTATTTT.

The genes are TRBV19 and TRBJ1-2, with 7 bases identical to TRBD1. CDR1 is LNHDA, CDR2 SQIVND, per germline (reference sequence). The CDR3 contains 14 residues. V lost 7 bases, J lost 2 bases, and 7 bases stayed unmatched. The CDR3 sequence: CASTADRANYGYTF. In nucleotides, the CDR3 is TGTGCCAGTACCGCTGACAGGGCAAACTATGGCTACACCTTC.

This clone came up a few times. CDR3 bases: TGTGCCAGCAGTTCACGACAGGGGAACACTGAAGCTTTCTTT. The encoded protein is CASSSRQGNTEAFF. The chain joins TRBV27 to TRBJ1-1; the match to TRBD1 covers 7 bases. In germline, CDR1 is MNHEY, CDR2 SMNVEV (reference sequence). V dropped 4 bases and J dropped 1; count of bases not matched to a gene: 3. The CDR3 is 14 amino acids.

V usage is TRBV7-6 and J usage is TRBJ2-5; D is possibly TRBD1 or TRBD2 (5 bases each). The CDR3 sequence is 12 residues long. The germline V gene has CDR1 SGHVS and CDR2 FNYEAQ. The germline V and J ends were trimmed by 4 bases and 6 bases, with 9 bases remaining between them. The CDR3 DNA reads as TGTGCCAGCAGCTCCGAGGGACAGACCCAGTACTTC. Protein sequence: CASSSEGQTQYF.

This chain connects TRBV10-3 to TRBJ1-6, with D perhaps matching TRBD1 (6 bases). V was cut by 3 bases and J by 6 bases, with 15 bases left in between. Looked up from germline, CDR1 is ENHRY and CDR2 is SYGVKD. CDR3 length: 16 amino acids. The CDR3 DNA follows: TGTGCCATCAGTGAATCTTCGGACAGATCTAATTCACCCCTCCACTTT. Its translation: CAISESSDRSNSPLHF.

The gene calls are TRBV29-1 and TRBJ2-7; no firm D call. V lost 7 bases to trimming and J lost 0 bases, with 10 bases between them. This CDR3 is built from 12 residues. In germline, CDR1 is SQVTM, CDR2 ANQGSEA. The CDR3 reads CSARTASYEQYF. Written as DNA, the CDR3 is TGCAGCGCTCGGACGGCCTCCTACGAGCAGTACTTC.

The chain is built from TRBV6-5 and TRBJ2-7; 7 positions agree with TRBD2. This CDR3 has 13 residues. The trim removed 8 bases at V and 4 bases at J, leaving 8 bases unmatched. Germline-derived CDR1 and CDR2 are MNHEY and SVGAGI. CDR3 in amino acids: CASWVSGLYEQYF. The DNA for the CDR3 is TGTGCCAGCTGGGTTAGCGGGCTGTACGAGCAGTACTTC.

The chain recombines TRBV2 with TRBJ1-2; 7 nucleotides line up with TRBD1. Germline CDR1 reads SNHLY; CDR2 reads FYNNEI. The CDR3 contains 14 residues. V was pared by 5 bases and J by 5 bases, with 8 bases of the junction left unmatched. As DNA, the CDR3 is TGTGCCAGCAGTCCGGGACAGACCCTTTATGGCTACACCTTC. As protein: CASSPGQTLYGYTF. Filled out from reference TRBV2 and TRBJ1-2, the complete variable domain reads EPEVTQTPSHQVTQMGQEVILRCVPISNHLYFYWYRQILGQKVEFLVSFYNNEISEKSEIFDDQFSVERPDGSNFTLKIRSTKLEDSAMYFCASSPGQTLYGYTFGSGTRLTVV.